This is a list of T cell receptor beta chains from one sample in a study of T cells in localized non-small cell lung cancer. This table comes from immunoSEQ multiplex PCR, and its TCRdb copy is limited to in-frame clones, with some not included. The sample contains about 22,000 clones, more than 85% of which appear only once. The material was PBMCs, obtained before any cancer treatment. The source is a man aged 40-75 years with stage II squamous cell lung carcinoma. The CDR3 runs from the conserved cysteine through the conserved F or W. Fields, in order: J gene, clone size, D gene, V gene, CDR3 protein, CDR3 DNA. The D gene is left open where the match is weak. For some rows the clone size is stated as once, few or many, or as a class when expanded; others skip it.

J gene: TRBJ2-5
clone size: .
D gene: .
V gene: TRBV23-1
CDR3 protein: CASSQSGVGRGTQYF
CDR3 DNA: TGCGCCAGCAGTCAATCGGGAGTCGGGCGGGGGACCCAGTACTTC

J gene: TRBJ2-5
clone size: .
D gene: .
V gene: TRBV19
CDR3 protein: CASSADHEETQYF
CDR3 DNA: TGTGCCAGTAGTGCGGACCACGAAGAGACCCAGTACTTC

J gene: TRBJ2-1
clone size: .
D gene: TRBD1
V gene: TRBV27
CDR3 protein: CASSFRTGGFDEQFF
CDR3 DNA: TGTGCCAGCAGTTTTAGGACAGGGGGATTCGATGAGCAGTTCTTC

J gene: TRBJ2-7
clone size: once
D gene: .
V gene: TRBV6-1
CDR3 protein: CASSHKHGDEQYF
CDR3 DNA: TGTGCCAGCAGTCACAAACACGGAGACGAGCAGTACTTC

J gene: TRBJ1-5
clone size: .
D gene: .
V gene: TRBV28
CDR3 protein: CASSSPQPQHF
CDR3 DNA: TGTGCCAGCAGTTCTCCTCAGCCCCAGCATTTT

J gene: TRBJ2-2
clone size: .
D gene: .
V gene: TRBV15
CDR3 protein: CATSQRGSPGELFF
CDR3 DNA: TGTGCCACCAGCCAAAGGGGCAGTCCCGGGGAGCTGTTTTTT

J gene: TRBJ1-2
clone size: .
D gene: TRBD1
V gene: TRBV4-1
CDR3 protein: CASSQPPGATGGMGGYTF
CDR3 DNA: TGCGCCAGCAGCCAACCCCCAGGAGCGACAGGGGGGATGGGTGGCTACACCTTC

J gene: TRBJ1-1
clone size: once
D gene: .
V gene: TRBV29-1
CDR3 protein: CSVSLRLGFEAFF
CDR3 DNA: TGCAGCGTTAGTTTGAGGTTGGGCTTTGAAGCTTTCTTT

J gene: TRBJ2-2
clone size: .
D gene: TRBD1
V gene: TRBV5-4
CDR3 protein: CASSTGGQGVTGELFF
CDR3 DNA: TGTGCCAGCAGCACGGGTGGACAGGGGGTCACCGGGGAGCTGTTTTTT

J gene: TRBJ2-2
clone size: .
D gene: TRBD2
V gene: TRBV10-3
CDR3 protein: CAVGTSGGGGGELFF
CDR3 DNA: TGTGCCGTCGGGACTAGCGGGGGCGGCGGCGGGGAGCTGTTTTTT

J gene: TRBJ1-4
clone size: .
D gene: .
V gene: TRBV28
CDR3 protein: CASSSLSGPYEKLFF
CDR3 DNA: TGTGCCAGCAGCTCTCTCTCGGGTCCCTATGAAAAACTGTTTTTT

J gene: TRBJ1-1
clone size: .
D gene: .
V gene: TRBV10-3
CDR3 protein: CAISESGTEAFF
CDR3 DNA: TGTGCCATCAGTGAATCAGGGACTGAAGCTTTCTTT

J gene: TRBJ2-5
clone size: .
D gene: .
V gene: TRBV18
CDR3 protein: CASSPRVGEETQYF
CDR3 DNA: TGTGCCAGCTCACCCCGGGTAGGGGAGGAGACCCAGTACTTC

J gene: TRBJ2-1
clone size: .
D gene: .
V gene: TRBV10-3
CDR3 protein: CAISESGNEQFF
CDR3 DNA: TGTGCCATCAGTGAGTCCGGGAATGAGCAGTTCTTC

J gene: TRBJ2-7
clone size: few
D gene: .
V gene: TRBV5-3
CDR3 protein: CASSKAGWSEHEQYF
CDR3 DNA: TGTGCCAGCAGTAAGGCGGGGTGGTCTGAGCACGAGCAGTACTTC

J gene: TRBJ2-3
clone size: once
D gene: .
V gene: TRBV5-1
CDR3 protein: CASSPTGSTDTQYF
CDR3 DNA: TGCGCCAGCAGCCCCACAGGGAGCACAGATACGCAGTATTTT

J gene: TRBJ2-7
clone size: .
D gene: TRBD1
V gene: TRBV7-2
CDR3 protein: CASSGPDRGQRSYYEQYF
CDR3 DNA: TGTGCCAGCAGCGGCCCGGACAGGGGGCAACGGAGTTACTACGAGCAGTACTTC

J gene: TRBJ1-2
clone size: few
D gene: .
V gene: TRBV7-3
CDR3 protein: CASSSGPEDYTF
CDR3 DNA: TGTGCCAGCAGCTCCGGCCCGGAGGACTACACCTTC

J gene: TRBJ2-7
clone size: .
D gene: TRBD1
V gene: TRBV10-3
CDR3 protein: CAISVPDRGEQYF
CDR3 DNA: TGTGCCATCAGTGTCCCTGACAGGGGTGAGCAGTACTTC

J gene: TRBJ1-4
clone size: .
D gene: .
V gene: TRBV28
CDR3 protein: CASSFSLREGTNEKLFF
CDR3 DNA: TGTGCCAGCAGTTTTTCCCTCAGGGAGGGGACTAATGAAAAACTGTTTTTT

J gene: TRBJ1-2
clone size: .
D gene: TRBD1
V gene: TRBV5-1
CDR3 protein: CASSFGQGGGYTF
CDR3 DNA: TGCGCCAGCAGCTTTGGACAGGGGGGAGGCTACACCTTC

J gene: TRBJ1-5
clone size: .
D gene: .
V gene: TRBV10-3
CDR3 protein: CAISESGSNQPQHF
CDR3 DNA: TGTGCCATCAGTGAGTCCGGCAGCAATCAGCCCCAGCATTTT

J gene: TRBJ1-2
clone size: .
D gene: .
V gene: TRBV19
CDR3 protein: CASSIGADLYGYTF
CDR3 DNA: TGTGCCAGTAGTATAGGGGCAGACCTCTATGGCTACACCTTC

J gene: TRBJ1-2
clone size: .
D gene: .
V gene: TRBV6-5
CDR3 protein: CASRYLGGYTF
CDR3 DNA: TGTGCCAGCAGATACTTAGGGGGCTACACCTTC

J gene: TRBJ2-5
clone size: .
D gene: .
V gene: TRBV28
CDR3 protein: CASSLFGTAEETQYF
CDR3 DNA: TGTGCCAGCAGTTTGTTCGGGACCGCGGAAGAGACCCAGTACTTC

J gene: TRBJ2-3
clone size: .
D gene: TRBD2
V gene: TRBV6-1
CDR3 protein: CASRRGLAGEGTQYF
CDR3 DNA: TGTGCCAGCAGACGAGGACTAGCGGGAGAAGGTACGCAGTATTTT

J gene: TRBJ2-5
clone size: .
D gene: .
V gene: TRBV19
CDR3 protein: CASRRKSSQETQYF
CDR3 DNA: TGTGCCAGTAGGCGGAAGTCTTCCCAAGAGACCCAGTACTTC

J gene: TRBJ2-3
clone size: .
D gene: TRBD1
V gene: TRBV7-9
CDR3 protein: CASSLWGRRQGESTDTQYF
CDR3 DNA: TGTGCCAGCAGCTTATGGGGCCGACGACAGGGTGAATCGACAGATACGCAGTATTTT

J gene: TRBJ1-1
clone size: .
D gene: .
V gene: TRBV13
CDR3 protein: CASSSAQGSSTEAFF
CDR3 DNA: TGTGCCAGCAGCTCTGCACAGGGCTCCAGCACTGAAGCTTTCTTT

J gene: TRBJ2-3
clone size: .
D gene: .
V gene: TRBV6-1
CDR3 protein: CASSETPGSSTDTQYF
CDR3 DNA: TGTGCCAGCAGTGAAACTCCAGGTTCTAGCACAGATACGCAGTATTTT

J gene: TRBJ1-2
clone size: .
D gene: .
V gene: TRBV28
CDR3 protein: CASSLGLGYTF
CDR3 DNA: TGTGCCAGCAGTTTGGGCTTGGGCTACACCTTC

J gene: TRBJ2-5
clone size: .
D gene: .
V gene: TRBV5-1
CDR3 protein: CASSLASQVGVETQYF
CDR3 DNA: TGCGCCAGCAGCTTGGCGTCACAGGTTGGTGTGGAGACCCAGTACTTC

J gene: TRBJ2-7
clone size: .
D gene: .
V gene: TRBV9
CDR3 protein: CASSVGDSSYEQYF
CDR3 DNA: TGTGCCAGCAGCGTAGGTGACAGTTCCTACGAGCAGTACTTC

J gene: TRBJ1-2
clone size: .
D gene: TRBD1
V gene: TRBV6-6
CDR3 protein: CASSYLTGKTGGYTF
CDR3 DNA: TGTGCCAGCAGTTACTTGACAGGGAAGACGGGTGGCTACACCTTC

J gene: TRBJ2-7
clone size: once
D gene: .
V gene: TRBV18
CDR3 protein: CASSRAGPYEQYF
CDR3 DNA: TGTGCCAGCTCACGGGCAGGACCCTACGAGCAGTACTTC

J gene: TRBJ2-1
clone size: .
D gene: .
V gene: TRBV9
CDR3 protein: CASSQYRGSDNEQFF
CDR3 DNA: TGTGCCAGCAGCCAATATCGGGGGAGCGACAATGAGCAGTTCTTC

J gene: TRBJ2-7
clone size: .
D gene: TRBD1
V gene: TRBV2
CDR3 protein: CASKGQEREQYF
CDR3 DNA: TGTGCCAGCAAGGGACAGGAACGCGAGCAGTACTTC

J gene: TRBJ2-2
clone size: once
D gene: TRBD1
V gene: TRBV5-1
CDR3 protein: CASTLGDRGAGELFF
CDR3 DNA: TGCGCCAGCACTCTTGGGGACAGGGGTGCCGGGGAGCTGTTTTTT

J gene: TRBJ2-5
clone size: .
D gene: TRBD1
V gene: TRBV4-1
CDR3 protein: CASSQEGQGAWETQYF
CDR3 DNA: TGCGCCAGCAGCCAAGAGGGACAGGGGGCATGGGAGACCCAGTACTTC